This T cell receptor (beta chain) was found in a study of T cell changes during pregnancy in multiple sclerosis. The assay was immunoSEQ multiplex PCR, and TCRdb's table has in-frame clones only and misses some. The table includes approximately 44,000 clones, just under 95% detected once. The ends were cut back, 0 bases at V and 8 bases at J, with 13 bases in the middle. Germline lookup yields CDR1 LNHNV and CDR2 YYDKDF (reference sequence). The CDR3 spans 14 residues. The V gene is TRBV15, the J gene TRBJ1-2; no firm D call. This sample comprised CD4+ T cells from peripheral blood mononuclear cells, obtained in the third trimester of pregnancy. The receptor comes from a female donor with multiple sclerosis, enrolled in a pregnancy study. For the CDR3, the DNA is TGTGCCACCAGCAGAGAGGGCCTTAACAGAGGCTACACCTTC. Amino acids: CATSREGLNRGYTF.